One and the same sample provided the 27 T cell receptor beta chains below, sequenced in a study of PD-1 blockade in classical Hodgkin lymphoma. The time point denotes: cycle 4 day 1 (C4D1), after six to seven weeks of nivolumab. Every patient had relapsed following autologous stem cell transplantation, and cohorts differed in brentuximab vedotin exposure. Some clones are missing from TCRdb's copy, which holds only in-frame ones; the method was immunoSEQ multiplex PCR. Of some 53,000 clones in the sample, approximately 86% were seen once. Sequencing was performed on peripheral blood mononuclear cells (PBMCs), taken before the fourth cycle of nivolumab. These receptors were obtained from a human donor with classical Hodgkin lymphoma.

The J gene is TRBJ1-6, the V gene TRBV19; no clear D gene. Germline V CDR1 and CDR2: LNHDA, SQIVND (reference sequence). Deletions cut 7 bases from V and 6 bases from J, with 16 bases between. The CDR3 is made up of 15 amino acids. CDR3 sequence: CASKTQAQVNSPLHF. The CDR3 bases are TGTGCCAGTAAAACGCAGGCTCAAGTTAATTCACCCCTCCACTTT.

This clone was seen a few times. The V call is TRBV28, the J call TRBJ1-1, with D uncertain. Germline CDR1 reads MDHEN; CDR2 reads SYDVKM. The CDR3 runs to 11 residues. V was shortened by 8 bases and J by 7 bases, with 11 bases between the two germline ends. CDR3 region: CASLAIGEAFF. The DNA of the CDR3 is TGTGCCAGCCTAGCAATCGGTGAAGCTTTCTTT.

This clone occurred a few times. This rearrangement joins TRBV6-1 to TRBJ1-1; no clear D. Per germline, CDR1 MNHNS and CDR2 SASEGT. The CDR3 has 15 amino acids. With 4 bases removed from V and 2 bases from J, the gap between germline ends came to 14 bases. CDR3 amino acids: CASSVRVLGNTEAFF. CDR3 DNA: TGTGCCAGCAGTGTGAGGGTCCTTGGAAACACTGAAGCTTTCTTT.

The rearrangement uses TRBV7-9 and TRBJ2-3; 14 bases match TRBD2. Germline V gives CDR1 SEHNR, CDR2 FQNEAQ (reference sequence). The CDR3 is 18 residues long. Trimming took 4 bases from V and 2 from J; bases not matched to a gene: 8. The CDR3 DNA is TGTGCCAGCAGCTCCCTGACTAGCGGGAGGGTCCCCACAGATACGCAGTATTTT. Protein product: CASSSLTSGRVPTDTQYF.

The chain combines TRBV6-5 with TRBJ2-7; TRBD2 aligns across 9 bases. Per germline, CDR1 MNHEY and CDR2 SVGAGI. With 8 bases clipped from V and 2 bases from J, the junction kept 7 bases outside the gene matches. This CDR3 is built from 14 residues. CDR3 sequence: CASQLTSGPYEQYF. Here the CDR3 DNA reads TGTGCCAGCCAACTGACTAGCGGACCCTACGAGCAGTACTTC.

The chain is built from TRBV5-6 and TRBJ2-3, with D perhaps TRBD2 (5 bases). Looked up from germline, CDR1 is SGHDT and CDR2 is YYEEEE. CDR3 length: 12 amino acids. The ends were cut back, 4 bases at V and 7 bases at J, with 10 bases in the middle. The CDR3 reads CASSVWRNTQYF. The CDR3 nucleotides read TGTGCCAGCAGCGTTTGGAGGAATACGCAGTATTTT. The full variable domain, completed using reference TRBV5-6 and TRBJ2-3, is DAGVTQSPTHLIKTRGQQVTLRCSPKSGHDTVSWYQQALGQGPQFIFQYYEEEERQRGNFPDRFSGHQFPNYSSELNVNALLLGDSALYLCASSVWRNTQYFGPGTRLTVL.

This rearrangement joins TRBV4-1 to TRBJ2-5; no clear D. The germline V gene has CDR1 MGHRA and CDR2 YSYEKL. This CDR3 has 14 residues. V lost 2 bases, J lost 4 bases, and 11 bases lay in between. The CDR3 DNA follows: TGCGCCAGCAGCCAAACGGTTAGGAGAGAGACCCAGTACTTC. It specifies CASSQTVRRETQYF.

In this sample, this clone turned up once. The V and J genes are TRBV5-1 and TRBJ2-3; 7 positions match TRBD1. The CDR3 contains 14 residues. CDR1 and CDR2 (germline): SGHRS, YFSETQ. V shed 2 bases and J 6 bases; nucleotides not matched to a gene: 6. For the CDR3, the DNA is TGCGCCAGCAGCTTCCCAGGGGGTGGGGATACGCAGTATTTT. This encodes CASSFPGGGDTQYF.

The chain has TRBV10-3 and TRBJ2-7, with D hard to call. The CDR3 has 15 residues. Trimming took off 3 bases at V and 4 bases at J, with 16 bases between the two ends. CDR1 and CDR2 from the germline V gene are ENHRY and SYGVKD. CDR3: CAISEGSPQIYEQYF. Written as DNA, the CDR3 is TGTGCCATCAGTGAAGGGTCCCCCCAAATTTACGAGCAGTACTTC.

This chain links TRBV19 with TRBJ1-5; possible D gene TRBD1, 5 bases. The length of the CDR3 is 16 residues. Between the trimmed V and J ends, which lost 8 bases and 0 bases, there was a span of 17 bases. The germline gives CDR1 LNHDA, CDR2 SQIVND (reference sequence). CDR3 sequence reads: CASGGSGRYSNQPQHF. As DNA, the CDR3 is TGTGCCAGTGGGGGGAGTGGCCGATATAGCAATCAGCCCCAGCATTTT.

V and J are TRBV6-6 and TRBJ2-3, with TRBD2 as a possible D gene (5 bases). Trimming pared 5 bases from V and 5 bases from J, leaving 17 bases between. Germline V CDR1 and CDR2: MNHNY, SVGAGI (reference sequence). CDR3 size: 15 residues. In DNA form, the CDR3 reads TGTGCCAGCAGTAATTGGCAGCGCGAGGGAGATACGCAGTATTTT. Amino acids: CASSNWQREGDTQYF.

V gene TRBV6-4 combines with J gene TRBJ2-4; D call uncertain. Trimming removed 9 bases from V and 0 bases from J, with 15 bases in between. The CDR3 sequence is 15 residues long. Germline V gene sequence: CDR1 MRHNA, CDR2 SNTAGT. DNA of the CDR3: TGTGCCAGGGCCCTTCCCGTTATAGCCAAAAACATTCAGTACTTC. It specifies CARALPVIAKNIQYF.

The chain has TRBV6-1 and TRBJ2-7, with TRBD1 as a possible D gene (5 bases). V shed 0 bases and J shed 3 bases, with 12 bases lying between them. The CDR3 sequence is 15 residues long. Germline CDR1 MNHNS, CDR2 SASEGT. The CDR3 is CASSEAHRTNYEQYF. The CDR3 DNA reads TGTGCCAGCAGTGAAGCTCACCGGACAAACTACGAGCAGTACTTC.

The rearrangement links TRBV27 to TRBJ2-1, with D tentatively TRBD2 (6 bases). V lost 0 bases, J lost 7 bases, and 13 bases lay in between. CDR1 and CDR2 (germline): MNHEY, SMNVEV (reference sequence). The CDR3 is 15 residues long. Here the CDR3 DNA reads TGTGCCAGCAGTTTATCGGGGCTAGCGTGGAATGAGCAGTTCTTC. Its translation is CASSLSGLAWNEQFF.

This chain joins TRBV11-3 and TRBJ2-7; the match to TRBD2 covers 12 bases. The CDR3 is 17 residues long. V lost 0 bases to trimming and J lost 2 bases; unmatched junction nucleotides: 5. The germline V gene encodes CDR1 SGHNT and CDR2 YENEEA. This chain's CDR3 is CASSLDRLAGVTYEQYF. The CDR3 region has the DNA TGTGCCAGCAGCTTAGACCGACTAGCGGGAGTAACCTACGAGCAGTACTTC.

CDR3 in amino acids: CASSQEITWFYGYTF. CDR3 sequence (DNA): TGTGCCAGCAGCCAAGAGATAACCTGGTTCTATGGCTACACCTTC. The chain employs TRBV14 and TRBJ1-2; the D is unclear. There are 15 residues in the CDR3. CDR1 and CDR2 from the germline V gene are SGHDN and FVKESK. V dropped 0 bases and J dropped 4 bases, with 12 bases sitting between them.

The chain combines TRBV7-2 with TRBJ2-1; D is undetermined. Trimming cost V 2 bases and J 7 bases, with 9 bases left between them. CDR1 and CDR2 from the germline V gene are SGHTA and FQGNSA. The CDR3 spans 13 residues. CDR3 bases: TGTGCCAGCAGCTTAATACCGCTGAATGAGCAGTTCTTC. This encodes CASSLIPLNEQFF.

The rearrangement links TRBV5-1 to TRBJ2-1; tentative D call: TRBD2 (6 bases). V lost 0 bases and J 4 bases, leaving 11 bases between the germline ends. Germline-derived CDR1 and CDR2 are SGHRS and YFSETQ. The CDR3 is 15 amino acids. CDR3 in DNA: TGCGCCAGCAGCTTGGACGGGACTTCATACAATGAGCAGTTCTTC. It codes for CASSLDGTSYNEQFF.

The chain has TRBV15 and TRBJ1-4; no definite D call. The germline CDR1 and CDR2 sequences are LNHNV and YYDKDF (reference sequence). The CDR3 is made up of 15 amino acids. Trimming removed 1 base at V and 0 bases at J, with 6 bases between. The CDR3, as DNA: TGTGCCACCAGCAGAGTCGGATCAACTAATGAAAAACTGTTTTTT. It codes for CATSRVGSTNEKLFF.

This chain connects TRBV27 to TRBJ2-7, with D possibly called TRBD1 or TRBD2 (5 bases each). Looked up from germline, CDR1 is MNHEY and CDR2 is SMNVEV (reference sequence). Trimming cost V 0 bases and J 4 bases, with 7 bases left between them. The CDR3 totals 13 residues. The CDR3 nucleotides read TGTGCCAGCAGTTTATCCGGGGCTTACGAGCAGTACTTC. Its translation is CASSLSGAYEQYF.

The CDR3 sequence: CASTPGPSNTGELFF. The CDR3, as DNA: TGTGCCAGTACCCCAGGACCTTCGAACACCGGGGAGCTGTTTTTT. The V and J genes are TRBV19 and TRBJ2-2; no clear D gene. Germline V gives CDR1 LNHDA, CDR2 SQIVND (reference sequence). CDR3 length: 15 residues. Trimming removed 7 bases from V and 0 bases from J, with 12 bases in between.

This sequence joins TRBV18 and TRBJ2-1; the D is unclear. Germline assignment: CDR1 KGHSH and CDR2 LQKENI. V dropped 3 bases and J dropped 8 bases, with 8 bases sitting between them. The CDR3 has 12 amino acids. CDR3 nucleotides: TGTGCCAGCTCACCTGGACGAGATGAGCAGTTCTTC. Protein: CASSPGRDEQFF.

The chain has TRBV7-3 and TRBJ2-3; D possibly corresponds to TRBD2 (5 bases). Trimming removed 4 bases at V and 3 bases at J, with 14 bases between. The CDR3 spans 15 residues. Per germline, CDR1 SGHTA and CDR2 FQGTGA. CDR3 sequence reads: CASSSSSRMTDTQYF. CDR3 DNA: TGTGCCAGCAGCTCTAGCAGCCGGATGACAGATACGCAGTATTTT.

The sample holds one count of this clone. This rearrangement joins TRBV9 to TRBJ1-1; TRBD1 is a possible D gene (5 bases). Per germline, CDR1 SGDLS and CDR2 YYNGEE. The V and J ends lost 0 bases and 2 bases respectively, with 17 bases between them. The CDR3 is made up of 17 amino acids. CDR3 loop: CASSVVGAGMENTEAFF. Here the CDR3 DNA reads TGTGCCAGCAGCGTAGTCGGGGCAGGGATGGAAAACACTGAAGCTTTCTTT.

The chain recombines TRBV29-1 with TRBJ2-7, with D possibly called TRBD1 or TRBD2 (6 bases each). Germline V CDR1 and CDR2: SQVTM, ANQGSEA. V lost 3 bases to trimming and J lost 2 bases, with 8 bases between them. The CDR3 length is 12 residues. This CDR3 is CSVEEGAYEQYF. The DNA for the CDR3 is TGCAGCGTTGAGGAGGGGGCCTACGAGCAGTACTTC.

This clone was detected a few times. This sequence joins TRBV28 and TRBJ2-3, with 7 bases that match TRBD1. The V gene's germline CDR1 is MDHEN and CDR2 SYDVKM. The J segment lost 0 bases and the V segment lost 4 bases, leaving 7 bases of the junction unmatched. The CDR3 is made up of 16 amino acids. CDR3 DNA: TGTGCCAGCAGTTATCCTGGGACAGCCAGCACAGATACGCAGTATTTT. Its translation is CASSYPGTASTDTQYF.

The chain's CDR3 is CASSELGFPSTDTQYF. In nucleotides, the CDR3 is TGTGCCAGCAGTGAACTAGGGTTTCCTAGCACAGATACGCAGTATTTT. The rearrangement uses TRBV27 and TRBJ2-3; the D gene is possibly TRBD2 (5 bases). The V gene lost 5 bases and the J gene lost 0 bases, with 15 bases spanning the gap. Germline assignment: CDR1 MNHEY and CDR2 SMNVEV (reference sequence). CDR3 size: 16 residues.